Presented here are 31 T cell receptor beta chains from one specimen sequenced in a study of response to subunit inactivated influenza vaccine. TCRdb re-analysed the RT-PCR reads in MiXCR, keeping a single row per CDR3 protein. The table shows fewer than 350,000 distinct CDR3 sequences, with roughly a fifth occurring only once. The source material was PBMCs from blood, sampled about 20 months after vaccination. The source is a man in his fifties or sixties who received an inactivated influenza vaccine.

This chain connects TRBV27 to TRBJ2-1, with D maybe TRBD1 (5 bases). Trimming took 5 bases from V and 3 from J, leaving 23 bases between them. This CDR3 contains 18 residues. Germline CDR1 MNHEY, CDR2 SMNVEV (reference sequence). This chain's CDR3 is CASSPKYWGRPDYNEQFF. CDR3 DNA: TGTGCCAGCAGTCCAAAGTATTGGGGCAGACCGGACTACAATGAGCAGTTCTTC.

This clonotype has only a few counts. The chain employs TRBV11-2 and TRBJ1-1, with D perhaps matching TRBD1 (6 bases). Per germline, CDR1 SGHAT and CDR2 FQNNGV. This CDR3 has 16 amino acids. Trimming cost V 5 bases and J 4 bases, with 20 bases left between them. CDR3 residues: CASSDGLGVRGTEAFF. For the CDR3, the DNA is TGTGCCAGCAGCGATGGCCTAGGGGTCAGGGGCACTGAAGCTTTCTTT.

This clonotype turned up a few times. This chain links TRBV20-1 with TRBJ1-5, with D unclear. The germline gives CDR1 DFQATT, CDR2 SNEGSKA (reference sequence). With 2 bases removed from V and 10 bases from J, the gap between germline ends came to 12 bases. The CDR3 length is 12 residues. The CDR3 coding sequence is TGCAGTGCTAGAACGCCGAATAGCCCCCAGCATTTT. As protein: CSARTPNSPQHF.

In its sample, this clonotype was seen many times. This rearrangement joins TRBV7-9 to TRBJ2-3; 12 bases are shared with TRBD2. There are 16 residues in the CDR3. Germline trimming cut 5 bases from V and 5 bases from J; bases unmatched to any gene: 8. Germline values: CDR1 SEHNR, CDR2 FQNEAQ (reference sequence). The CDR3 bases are TGTGCCAGCAGCACCTGGACTAGCGGGACAGGAGATACGCAGTATTTT. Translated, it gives CASSTWTSGTGDTQYF.

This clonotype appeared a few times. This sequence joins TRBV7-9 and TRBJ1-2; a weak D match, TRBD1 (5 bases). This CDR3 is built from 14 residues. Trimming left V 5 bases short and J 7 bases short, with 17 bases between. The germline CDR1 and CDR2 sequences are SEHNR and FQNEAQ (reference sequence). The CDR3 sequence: CASSRGTVKGGYTF. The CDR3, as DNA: TGTGCCAGCAGCCGGGGGACGGTTAAGGGTGGCTACACCTTC. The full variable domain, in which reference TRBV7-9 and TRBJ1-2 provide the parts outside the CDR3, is DTGVSQNPRHKITKRGQNVTFRCDPISEHNRLYWYRQTLGQGPEFLTYFQNEAQLEKSRLLSDRFSAERPKGSFSTLEIQRTEQGDSAMYLCASSRGTVKGGYTFGSGTRLTVV.

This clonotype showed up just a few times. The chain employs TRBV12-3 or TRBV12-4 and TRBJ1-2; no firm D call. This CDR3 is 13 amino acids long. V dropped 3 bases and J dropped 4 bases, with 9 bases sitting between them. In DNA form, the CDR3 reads TGTGCCAGCAGTTTTGGGTACGGCTATGGCTACACCTTC. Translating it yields CASSFGYGYGYTF.

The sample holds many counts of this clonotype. CDR3 coding DNA: TGTGCCAGCAGTACCCGACCGCATCAGCCCCAGCATTTT. This translates into CASSTRPHQPQHF. V and J are TRBV27 and TRBJ1-5, with D unresolved. The CDR3 has 13 amino acids. V gave up 5 bases and J gave up 5 bases, with 10 bases separating them. The germline gives CDR1 MNHEY, CDR2 SMNVEV (reference sequence).

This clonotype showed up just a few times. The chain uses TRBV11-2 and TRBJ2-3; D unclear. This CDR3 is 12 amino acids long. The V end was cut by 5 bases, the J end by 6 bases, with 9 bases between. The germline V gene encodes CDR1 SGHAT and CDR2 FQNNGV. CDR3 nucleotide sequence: TGTGCCAGCAGCACCACCACGGATACGCAGTATTTT. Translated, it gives CASSTTTDTQYF. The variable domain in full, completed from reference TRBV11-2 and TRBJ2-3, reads EAGVAQSPRYKIIEKRQSVAFWCNPISGHATLYWYQQILGQGPKLLIQFQNNGVVDDSQLPKDRFSAERLKGVDSTLKIQPAKLEDSAVYLCASSTTTDTQYFGPGTRLTVL.

The CDR3 DNA reads TGTGCCATCAGTCAACCGGACTCCGAGCAGTACTTC. It encodes CAISQPDSEQYF. The genes are TRBV10-3 and TRBJ2-7; perhaps TRBD2 as D (5 bases). Germline V lookup: CDR1 ENHRY, CDR2 SYGVKD. Between the trimmed V and J ends, which lost 5 bases and 6 bases, there was a span of 11 bases. The CDR3 extends over 12 amino acids.

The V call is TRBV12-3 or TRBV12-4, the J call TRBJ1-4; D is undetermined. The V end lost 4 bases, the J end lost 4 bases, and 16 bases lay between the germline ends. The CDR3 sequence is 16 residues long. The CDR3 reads CASSSSSGGINEKLFF. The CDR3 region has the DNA TGTGCCAGCAGTTCCTCATCGGGTGGAATTAATGAAAAACTGTTTTTT.

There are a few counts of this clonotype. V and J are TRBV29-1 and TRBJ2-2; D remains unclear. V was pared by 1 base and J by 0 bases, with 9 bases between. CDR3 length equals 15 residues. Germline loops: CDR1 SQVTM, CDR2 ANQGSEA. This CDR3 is CSVEGVAANTGELFF. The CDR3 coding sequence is TGCAGCGTTGAAGGGGTAGCAGCGAACACCGGGGAGCTGTTTTTT.

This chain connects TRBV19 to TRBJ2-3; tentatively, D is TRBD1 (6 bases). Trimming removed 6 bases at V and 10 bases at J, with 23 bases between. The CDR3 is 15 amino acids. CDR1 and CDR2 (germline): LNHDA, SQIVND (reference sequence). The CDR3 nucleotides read TGTGCCAGTAGGAGTACAGGGAAAAGCCTCGATGCGCAGTATTTT. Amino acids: CASRSTGKSLDAQYF.

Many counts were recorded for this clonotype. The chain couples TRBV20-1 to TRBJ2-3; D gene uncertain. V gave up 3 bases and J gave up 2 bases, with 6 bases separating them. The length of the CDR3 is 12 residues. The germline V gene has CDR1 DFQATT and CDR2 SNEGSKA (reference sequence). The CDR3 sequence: CSARSYTDTQYF. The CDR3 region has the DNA TGCAGTGCTAGGTCCTACACAGATACGCAGTATTTT.

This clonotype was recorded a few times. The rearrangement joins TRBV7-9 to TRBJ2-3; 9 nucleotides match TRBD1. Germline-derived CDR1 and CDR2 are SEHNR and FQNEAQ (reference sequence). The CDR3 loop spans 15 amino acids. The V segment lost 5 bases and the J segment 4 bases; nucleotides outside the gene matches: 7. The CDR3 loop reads CASSQGQGRADTQYF. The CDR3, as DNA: TGTGCCAGCAGCCAGGGACAGGGAAGAGCAGATACGCAGTATTTT.

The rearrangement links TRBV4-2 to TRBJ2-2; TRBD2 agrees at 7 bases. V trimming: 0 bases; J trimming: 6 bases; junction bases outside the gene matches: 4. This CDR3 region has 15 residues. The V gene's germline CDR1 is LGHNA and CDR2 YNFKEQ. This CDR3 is CASSQDWGGAGELFF. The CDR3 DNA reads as TGTGCCAGCAGCCAAGATTGGGGGGGAGCCGGGGAGCTGTTTTTT.

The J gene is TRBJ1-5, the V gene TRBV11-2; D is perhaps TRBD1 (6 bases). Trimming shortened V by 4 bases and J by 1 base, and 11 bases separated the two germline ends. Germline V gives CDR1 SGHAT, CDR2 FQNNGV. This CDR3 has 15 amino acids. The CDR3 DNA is TGTGCCAGCAGCTCGACCGGGACAAGCAATCAGCCCCAGCATTTT. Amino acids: CASSSTGTSNQPQHF.

CDR3 sequence: CASSRDVNYGYTF. The CDR3 bases are TGTGCCAGCAGTCGCGACGTAAACTATGGCTACACCTTC. The chain uses TRBV12-3 or TRBV12-4 and TRBJ1-2; D is unclear. This CDR3 is built from 13 residues. Trimming stripped 5 bases from V and 2 bases from J, with 9 bases between.

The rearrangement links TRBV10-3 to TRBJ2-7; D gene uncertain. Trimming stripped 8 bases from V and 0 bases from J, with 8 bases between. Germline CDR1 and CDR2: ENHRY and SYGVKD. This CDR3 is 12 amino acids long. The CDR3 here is CAIAGSSYEQYF. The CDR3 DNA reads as TGTGCCATCGCCGGGTCCTCCTACGAGCAGTACTTC.

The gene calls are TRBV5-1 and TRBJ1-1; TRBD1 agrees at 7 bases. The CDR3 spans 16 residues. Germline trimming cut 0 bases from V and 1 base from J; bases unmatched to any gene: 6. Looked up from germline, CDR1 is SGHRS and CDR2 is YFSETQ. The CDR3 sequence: CASSLDGGTANTEAFF. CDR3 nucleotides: TGCGCCAGCAGCTTGGATGGAGGGACAGCGAACACTGAAGCTTTCTTT.

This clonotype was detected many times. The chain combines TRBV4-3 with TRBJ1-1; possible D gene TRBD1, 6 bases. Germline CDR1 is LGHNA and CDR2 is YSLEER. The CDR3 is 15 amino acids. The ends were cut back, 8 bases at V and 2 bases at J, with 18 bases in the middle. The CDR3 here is CASAQGVWDNTEAFF. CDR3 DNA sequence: TGCGCCAGCGCACAGGGTGTTTGGGACAACACTGAAGCTTTCTTT.

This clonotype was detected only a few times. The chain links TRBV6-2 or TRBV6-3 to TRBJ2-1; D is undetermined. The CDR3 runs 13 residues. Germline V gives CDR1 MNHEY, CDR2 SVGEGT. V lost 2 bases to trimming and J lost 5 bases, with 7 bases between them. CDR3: CASSYIGNNEQFF. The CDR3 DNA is TGTGCCAGCAGTTACATTGGGAACAATGAGCAGTTCTTC.

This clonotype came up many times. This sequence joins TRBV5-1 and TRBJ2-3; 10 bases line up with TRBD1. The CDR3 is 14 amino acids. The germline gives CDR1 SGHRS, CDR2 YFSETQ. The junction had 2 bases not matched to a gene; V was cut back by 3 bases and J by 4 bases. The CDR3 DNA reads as TGCGCCAGCAGCTACGGACAGGGGGCAGATACGCAGTATTTT. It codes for CASSYGQGADTQYF.

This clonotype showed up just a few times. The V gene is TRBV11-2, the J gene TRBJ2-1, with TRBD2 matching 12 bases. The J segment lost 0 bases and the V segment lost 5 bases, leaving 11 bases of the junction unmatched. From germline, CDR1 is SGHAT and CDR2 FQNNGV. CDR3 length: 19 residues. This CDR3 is CASSGPTSGGVSSYNEQFF. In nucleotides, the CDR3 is TGTGCCAGCAGCGGACCGACTAGCGGGGGCGTCAGCTCCTACAATGAGCAGTTCTTC.

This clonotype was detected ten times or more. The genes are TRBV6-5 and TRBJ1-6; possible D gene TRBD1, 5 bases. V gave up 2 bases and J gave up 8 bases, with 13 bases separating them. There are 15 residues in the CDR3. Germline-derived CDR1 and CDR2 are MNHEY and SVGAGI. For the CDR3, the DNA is TGTGCCAGCAGTTACGATCAGGGTCCTTATTCACCCCTCCACTTT. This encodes CASSYDQGPYSPLHF.

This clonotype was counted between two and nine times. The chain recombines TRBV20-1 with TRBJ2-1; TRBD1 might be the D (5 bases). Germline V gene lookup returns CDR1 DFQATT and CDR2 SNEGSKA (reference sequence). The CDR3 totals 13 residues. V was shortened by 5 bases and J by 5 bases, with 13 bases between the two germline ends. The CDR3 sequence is CSALLGPHNEQFF. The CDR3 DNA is TGCAGTGCTTTATTGGGGCCTCACAATGAGCAGTTCTTC.

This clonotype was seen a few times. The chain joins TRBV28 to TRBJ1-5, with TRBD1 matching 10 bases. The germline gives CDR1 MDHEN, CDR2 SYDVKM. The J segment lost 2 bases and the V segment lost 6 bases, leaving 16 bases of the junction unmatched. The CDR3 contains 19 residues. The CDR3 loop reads CASSTLGQGGGLGNQPQHF. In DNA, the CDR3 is TGTGCCAGCAGCACCCTCGGACAGGGGGGAGGGTTGGGCAATCAGCCCCAGCATTTT. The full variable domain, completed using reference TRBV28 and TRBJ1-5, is DVKVTQSSRYLVKRTGEKVFLECVQDMDHENMFWYRQDPGLGLRLIYFSYDVKMKEKGDIPEGYSVSREKKERFSLILESASTNQTSMYLCASSTLGQGGGLGNQPQHFGDGTRLSIL.

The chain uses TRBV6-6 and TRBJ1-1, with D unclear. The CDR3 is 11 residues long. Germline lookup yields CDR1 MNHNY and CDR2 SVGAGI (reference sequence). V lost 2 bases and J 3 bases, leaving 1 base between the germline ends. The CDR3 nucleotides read TGTGCCAGCAGTTACGACACTGAAGCTTTCTTT. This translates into CASSYDTEAFF.

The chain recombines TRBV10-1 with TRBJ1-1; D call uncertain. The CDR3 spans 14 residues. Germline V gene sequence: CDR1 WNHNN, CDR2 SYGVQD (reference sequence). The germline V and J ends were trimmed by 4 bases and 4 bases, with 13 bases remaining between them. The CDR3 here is CASSAGQRVTEAFF. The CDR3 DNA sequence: TGCGCCAGCAGTGCCGGCCAGAGGGTCACTGAAGCTTTCTTT.

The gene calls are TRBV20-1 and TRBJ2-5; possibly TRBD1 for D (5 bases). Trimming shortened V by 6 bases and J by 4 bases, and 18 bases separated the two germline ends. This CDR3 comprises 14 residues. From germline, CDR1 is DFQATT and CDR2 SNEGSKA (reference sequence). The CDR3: CSARAAATGETQYF. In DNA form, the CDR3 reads TGCAGTGCCAGGGCCGCGGCAACGGGAGAGACCCAGTACTTC.

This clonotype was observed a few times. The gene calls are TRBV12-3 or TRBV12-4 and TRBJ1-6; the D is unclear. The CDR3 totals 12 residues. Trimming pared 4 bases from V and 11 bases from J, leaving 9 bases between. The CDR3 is CASSSLATPLHF. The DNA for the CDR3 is TGTGCCAGCAGTTCCCTAGCTACACCCCTCCACTTT.

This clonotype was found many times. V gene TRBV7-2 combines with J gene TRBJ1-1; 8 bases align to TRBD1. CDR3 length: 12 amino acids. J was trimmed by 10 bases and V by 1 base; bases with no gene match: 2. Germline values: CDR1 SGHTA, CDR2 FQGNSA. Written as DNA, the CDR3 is TGTGCCAGCAGCTTAGGGACAGGGAGAGCTTTCTTT. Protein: CASSLGTGRAFF.